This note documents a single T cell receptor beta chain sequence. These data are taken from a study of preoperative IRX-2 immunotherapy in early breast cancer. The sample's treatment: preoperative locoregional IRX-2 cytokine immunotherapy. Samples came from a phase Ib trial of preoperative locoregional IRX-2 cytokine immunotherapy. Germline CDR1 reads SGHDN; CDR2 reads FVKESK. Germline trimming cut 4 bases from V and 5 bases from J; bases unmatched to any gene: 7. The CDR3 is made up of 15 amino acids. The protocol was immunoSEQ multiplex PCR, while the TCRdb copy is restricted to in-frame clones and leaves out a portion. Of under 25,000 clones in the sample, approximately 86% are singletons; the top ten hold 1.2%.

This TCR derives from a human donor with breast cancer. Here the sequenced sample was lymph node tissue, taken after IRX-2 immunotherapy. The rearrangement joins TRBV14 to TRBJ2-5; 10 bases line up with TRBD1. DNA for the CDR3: TGTGCCAGCAGCCCGAGACAGGGGGCGTTTGAGACCCAGTACTTC. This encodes CASSPRQGAFETQYF.